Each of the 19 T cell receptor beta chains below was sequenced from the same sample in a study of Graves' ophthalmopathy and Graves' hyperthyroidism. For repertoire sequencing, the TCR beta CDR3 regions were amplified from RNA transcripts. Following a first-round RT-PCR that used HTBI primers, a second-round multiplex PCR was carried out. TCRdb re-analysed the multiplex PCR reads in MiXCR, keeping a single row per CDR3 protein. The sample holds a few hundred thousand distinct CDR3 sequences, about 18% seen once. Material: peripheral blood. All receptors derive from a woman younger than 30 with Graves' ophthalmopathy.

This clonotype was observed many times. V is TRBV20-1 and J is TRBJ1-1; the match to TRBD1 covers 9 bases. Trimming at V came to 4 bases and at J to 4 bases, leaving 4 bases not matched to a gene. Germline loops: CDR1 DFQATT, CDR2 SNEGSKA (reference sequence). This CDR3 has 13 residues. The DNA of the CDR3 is TGCAGTGCTATGGACAGGGGATCCACTGAAGCTTTCTTT. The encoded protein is CSAMDRGSTEAFF.

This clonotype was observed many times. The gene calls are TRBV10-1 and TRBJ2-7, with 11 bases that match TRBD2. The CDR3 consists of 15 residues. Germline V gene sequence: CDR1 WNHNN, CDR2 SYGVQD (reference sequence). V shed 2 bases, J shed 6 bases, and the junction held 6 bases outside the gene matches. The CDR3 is CASSELAGGSAEQYF. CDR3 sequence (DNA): TGCGCCAGCAGTGAGCTAGCGGGGGGATCTGCCGAGCAGTACTTC.

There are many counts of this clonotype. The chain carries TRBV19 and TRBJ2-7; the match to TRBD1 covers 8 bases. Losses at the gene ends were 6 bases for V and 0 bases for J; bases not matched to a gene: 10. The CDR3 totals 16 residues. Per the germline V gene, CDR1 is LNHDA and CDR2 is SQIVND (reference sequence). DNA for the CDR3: TGTGCCAGTAGGAGGACAGGGCCGGTGAGCTCCTACGAGCAGTACTTC. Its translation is CASRRTGPVSSYEQYF.

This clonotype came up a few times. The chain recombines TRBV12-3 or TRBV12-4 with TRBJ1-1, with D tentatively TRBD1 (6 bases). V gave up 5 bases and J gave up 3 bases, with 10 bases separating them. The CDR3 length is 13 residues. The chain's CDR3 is CASSAAGDTEAFF. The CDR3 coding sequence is TGTGCCAGCAGTGCCGCAGGGGACACTGAAGCTTTCTTT.

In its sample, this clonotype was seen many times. CDR3 sequence: CASSPRRLAVYNEQFF. DNA of the CDR3: TGTGCCAGCAGCCCAAGACGACTAGCGGTCTACAATGAGCAGTTCTTC. The chain joins TRBV7-8 to TRBJ2-1; 9 bases agree with TRBD2. Trimming removed 5 bases from V and 3 bases from J; junction bases left unmatched: 8. In germline, CDR1 is SGHVS, CDR2 FQNEAQ. The CDR3 runs 16 residues.

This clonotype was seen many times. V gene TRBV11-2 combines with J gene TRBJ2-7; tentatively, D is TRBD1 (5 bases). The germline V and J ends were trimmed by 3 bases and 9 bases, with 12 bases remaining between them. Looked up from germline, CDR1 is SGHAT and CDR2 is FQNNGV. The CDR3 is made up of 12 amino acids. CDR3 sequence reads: CASSLGPLAQYF. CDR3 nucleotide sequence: TGTGCCAGCAGCTTGGGGCCTTTAGCGCAGTACTTC.

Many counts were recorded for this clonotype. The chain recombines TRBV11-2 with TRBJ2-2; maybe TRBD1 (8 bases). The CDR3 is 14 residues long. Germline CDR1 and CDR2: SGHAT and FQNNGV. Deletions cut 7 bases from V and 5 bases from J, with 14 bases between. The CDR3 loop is CASTSQGGTGELFF. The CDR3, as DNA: TGTGCCAGCACCTCACAGGGGGGGACCGGGGAGCTGTTTTTT.

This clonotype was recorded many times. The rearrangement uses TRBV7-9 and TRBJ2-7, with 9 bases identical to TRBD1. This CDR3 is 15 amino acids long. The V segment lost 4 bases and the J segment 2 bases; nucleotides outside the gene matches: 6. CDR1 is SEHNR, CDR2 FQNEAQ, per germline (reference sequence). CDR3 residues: CASSSPGQGPYEQYF. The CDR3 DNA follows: TGTGCCAGCAGCTCACCGGGACAGGGACCCTACGAGCAGTACTTC.

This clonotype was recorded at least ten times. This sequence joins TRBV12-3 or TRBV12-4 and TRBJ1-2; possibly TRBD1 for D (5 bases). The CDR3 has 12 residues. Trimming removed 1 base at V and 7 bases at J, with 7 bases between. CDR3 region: CASSLEGAGYTF. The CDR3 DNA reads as TGTGCCAGCAGTTTAGAAGGGGCTGGCTACACCTTC.

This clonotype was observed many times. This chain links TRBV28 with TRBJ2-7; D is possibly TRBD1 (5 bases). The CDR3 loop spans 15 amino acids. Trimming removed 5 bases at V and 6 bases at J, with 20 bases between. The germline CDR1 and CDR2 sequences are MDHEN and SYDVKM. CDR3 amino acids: CASSPLTEAPCEQYF. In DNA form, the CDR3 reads TGTGCCAGCAGTCCTTTGACAGAAGCACCCTGCGAGCAGTACTTC.

Here the CDR3 reads CATSRGVPGGSYNEQFF. CDR3 coding DNA: TGTGCCACCAGCAGAGGGGTCCCTGGGGGCTCCTACAATGAGCAGTTCTTC. The J gene is TRBJ2-1, the V gene TRBV15; D could derive from TRBD1 or TRBD2 (5 bases each). The CDR3 is 17 residues long. The germline V gene encodes CDR1 LNHNV and CDR2 YYDKDF (reference sequence). Trimming left V 1 base short and J 0 bases short, with 13 bases between.

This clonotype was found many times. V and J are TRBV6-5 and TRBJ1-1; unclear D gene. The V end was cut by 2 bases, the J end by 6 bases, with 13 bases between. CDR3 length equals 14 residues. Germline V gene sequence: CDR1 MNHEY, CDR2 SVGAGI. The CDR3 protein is CASSYNWDTPEAFF. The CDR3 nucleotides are TGTGCCAGCAGTTACAACTGGGATACTCCTGAAGCTTTCTTT.

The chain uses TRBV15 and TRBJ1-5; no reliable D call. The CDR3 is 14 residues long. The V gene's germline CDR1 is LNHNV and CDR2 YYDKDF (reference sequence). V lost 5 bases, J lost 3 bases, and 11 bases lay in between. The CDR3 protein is CATSSQKSNQPQHF. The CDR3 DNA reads TGTGCCACCAGCTCCCAGAAATCCAATCAGCCCCAGCATTTT. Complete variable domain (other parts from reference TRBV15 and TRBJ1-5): DAMVIQNPRYQVTQFGKPVTLSCSQTLNHNVMYWYQQKSSQAPKLLFHYYDKDFNNEADTPDNFQSRRPNTSFCFLDIRSPGLGDTAMYLCATSSQKSNQPQHFGDGTRLSIL.

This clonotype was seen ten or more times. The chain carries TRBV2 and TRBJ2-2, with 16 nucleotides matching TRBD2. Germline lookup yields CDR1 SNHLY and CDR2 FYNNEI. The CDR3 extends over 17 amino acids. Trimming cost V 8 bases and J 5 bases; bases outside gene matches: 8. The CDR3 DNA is TGTGCCAGCTCCGGGACTAGCGGGGGGGCGGGGACCGGGGAGCTGTTTTTT. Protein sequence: CASSGTSGGAGTGELFF.

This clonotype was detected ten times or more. The DNA for the CDR3 is TGTGCCAGCACCAACAGGGAAGGGTACATGAACACTGAAGCTTTCTTT. Translation: CASTNREGYMNTEAFF. The gene calls are TRBV6-1 and TRBJ1-1; possible D gene TRBD1, 6 bases. The germline gives CDR1 MNHNS, CDR2 SASEGT. CDR3 length equals 16 residues. Trimming shortened V by 7 bases and J by 0 bases, and 18 bases separated the two germline ends.

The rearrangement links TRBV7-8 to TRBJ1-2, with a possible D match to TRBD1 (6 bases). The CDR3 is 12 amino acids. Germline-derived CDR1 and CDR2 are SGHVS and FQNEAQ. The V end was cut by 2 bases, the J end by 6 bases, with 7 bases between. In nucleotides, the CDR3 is TGTGCCAGCAGCTTACCAGGGGATGGCTACACCTTC. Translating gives CASSLPGDGYTF. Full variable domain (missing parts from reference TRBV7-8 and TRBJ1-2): GAGVSQSPRYKVAKRGQDVALRCDPISGHVSLFWYQQALGQGPEFLTYFQNEAQLDKSGLPSDRFFAERPEGSVSTLKIQRTQQEDSAVYLCASSLPGDGYTFGSGTRLTVV.

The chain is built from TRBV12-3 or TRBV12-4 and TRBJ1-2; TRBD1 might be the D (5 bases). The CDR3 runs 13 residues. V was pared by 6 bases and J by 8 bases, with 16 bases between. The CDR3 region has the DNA TGTGCCAGCAGACGTTGGGGCAGGGACGGCTACACCTTC. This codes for CASRRWGRDGYTF.

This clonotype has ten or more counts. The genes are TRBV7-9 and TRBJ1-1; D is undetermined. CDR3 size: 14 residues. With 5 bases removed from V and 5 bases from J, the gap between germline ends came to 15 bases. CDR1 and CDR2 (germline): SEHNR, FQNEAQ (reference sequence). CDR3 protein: CASSLIGADTEAFF. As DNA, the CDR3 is TGTGCCAGCAGCCTAATTGGCGCCGATACTGAAGCTTTCTTT.

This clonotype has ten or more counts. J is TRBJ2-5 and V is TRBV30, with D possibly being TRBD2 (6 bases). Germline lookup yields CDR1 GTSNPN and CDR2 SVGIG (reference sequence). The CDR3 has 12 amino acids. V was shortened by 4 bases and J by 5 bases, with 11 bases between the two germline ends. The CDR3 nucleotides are TGTGCCTGGACCGCTAGCGAGGAGACCCAGTACTTC. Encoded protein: CAWTASEETQYF.